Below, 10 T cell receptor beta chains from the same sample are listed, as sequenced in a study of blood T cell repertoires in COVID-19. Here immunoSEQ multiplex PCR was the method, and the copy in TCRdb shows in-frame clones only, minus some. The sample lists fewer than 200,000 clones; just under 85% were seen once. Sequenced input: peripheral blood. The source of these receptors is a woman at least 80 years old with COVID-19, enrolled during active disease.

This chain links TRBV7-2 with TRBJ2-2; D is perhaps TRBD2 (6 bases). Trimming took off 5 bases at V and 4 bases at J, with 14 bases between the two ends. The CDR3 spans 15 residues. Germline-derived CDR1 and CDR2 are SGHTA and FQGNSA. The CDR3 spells CASSQRLGGTGELFF. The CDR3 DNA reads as TGTGCCAGCAGCCAGCGACTAGGTGGCACCGGGGAGCTGTTTTTT.

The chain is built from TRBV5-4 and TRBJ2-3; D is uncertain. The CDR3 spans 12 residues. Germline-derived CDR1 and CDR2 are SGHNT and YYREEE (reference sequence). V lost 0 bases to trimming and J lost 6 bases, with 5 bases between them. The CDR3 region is CASSLVADTQYF. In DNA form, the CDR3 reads TGTGCCAGCAGCTTGGTTGCGGATACGCAGTATTTT.

The CDR3 DNA reads TGTGCCAGCAGTGACTCGAAACGACAGGAGACCTACGAGCAGTACTTC. Protein product: CASSDSKRQETYEQYF. This chain links TRBV6-4 with TRBJ2-7, with D possibly TRBD1 on 6 matching bases. Germline-derived CDR1 and CDR2 are MRHNA and SNTAGT. Trimming stripped 0 bases from V and 2 bases from J, with 14 bases between. This CDR3 has 16 residues.

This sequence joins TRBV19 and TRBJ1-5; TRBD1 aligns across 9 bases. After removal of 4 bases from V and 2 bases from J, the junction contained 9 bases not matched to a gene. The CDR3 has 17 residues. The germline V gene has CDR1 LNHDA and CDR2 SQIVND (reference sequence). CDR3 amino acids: CASSRTGEVIGNQPQHF. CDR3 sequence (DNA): TGTGCCAGTAGTAGGACAGGGGAAGTTATAGGCAATCAGCCCCAGCATTTT.

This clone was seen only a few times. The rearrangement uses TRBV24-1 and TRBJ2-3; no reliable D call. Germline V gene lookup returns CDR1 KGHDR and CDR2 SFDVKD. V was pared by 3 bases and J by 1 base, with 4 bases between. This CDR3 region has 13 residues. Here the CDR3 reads CATSDPGTDTQYF. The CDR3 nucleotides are TGTGCCACCAGTGATCCAGGCACAGATACGCAGTATTTT.

In nucleotides, the CDR3 is TGCGCCAGCAGCTCCAGGGAATCGGGCACCGGGGAGCTGTTTTTT. This sequence encodes CASSSRESGTGELFF. The chain has TRBV5-1 and TRBJ2-2; D is possibly TRBD1 (5 bases). Germline V CDR1 and CDR2: SGHRS, YFSETQ. V was clipped by 3 bases and J by 4 bases, with 13 bases between them. This CDR3 spans 15 amino acids.

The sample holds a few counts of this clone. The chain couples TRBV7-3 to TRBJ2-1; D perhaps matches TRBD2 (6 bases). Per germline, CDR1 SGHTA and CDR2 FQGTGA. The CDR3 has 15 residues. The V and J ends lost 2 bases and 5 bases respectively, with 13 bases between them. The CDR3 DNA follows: TGTGCCAGCAGCTTAGGGTTAGCGGCGAACAATGAGCAGTTCTTC. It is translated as CASSLGLAANNEQFF.

The CDR3 is CAISEAQTNEKLFF. The CDR3, as DNA: TGTGCCATCAGTGAAGCACAGACGAATGAAAAACTGTTTTTT. The J gene is TRBJ1-4, the V gene TRBV10-3; D ambiguous. CDR3 length: 14 residues. Germline CDR1 ENHRY, CDR2 SYGVKD. V was pared by 3 bases and J by 5 bases, with 10 bases between.

The DNA for the CDR3 is TGTGCCAGCAGTGAACAGGGGCCCTACACCTTC. Translated, it gives CASSEQGPYTF. The chain combines TRBV2 with TRBJ1-2; TRBD1 might be the D (6 bases). Trimming removed 2 bases at V and 10 bases at J, with 8 bases between. Germline V gives CDR1 SNHLY, CDR2 FYNNEI. This CDR3 has 11 residues. Full variable domain (rest looked up from reference TRBV2 and TRBJ1-2): EPEVTQTPSHQVTQMGQEVILRCVPISNHLYFYWYRQILGQKVEFLVSFYNNEISEKSEIFDDQFSVERPDGSNFTLKIRSTKLEDSAMYFCASSEQGPYTFGSGTRLTVV.

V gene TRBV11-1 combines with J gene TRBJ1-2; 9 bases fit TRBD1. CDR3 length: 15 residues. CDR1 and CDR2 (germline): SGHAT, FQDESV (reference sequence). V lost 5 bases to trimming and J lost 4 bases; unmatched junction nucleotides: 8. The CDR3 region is CASSPLTGGAYGYTF. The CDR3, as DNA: TGTGCCAGCAGCCCCTTGACAGGGGGGGCCTATGGCTACACCTTC.